Only a few counts were recorded for the clone carrying this T cell receptor (beta chain). This entry belongs to a study of blood T cell repertoires in COVID-19. About the research overall: Acute-phase and convalescent COVID-19 samples originated in the United States, Italy and Spain. PBMCs, B-cell-depleted T cells, or T cells provided the cDNA or gDNA that made up the material.

Germline V lookup: CDR1 MGHRA, CDR2 YSYEKL. This CDR3 spans 14 amino acids. V shed 2 bases and J shed 5 bases, with 7 bases lying between them. Methods used by the authors: Amplified reference gene primers provided the basis for estimating nucleated cell counts. Data came from immunoSEQ multiplex PCR; TCRdb stores just in-frame clones and leaves some out. From that table come the V and J calls and clone size; the DNA was used to work out D and trimming. The table has 50,000 to 65,000 clones, 86% seen once. This sequence joins TRBV4-1 and TRBJ1-6, with no clear D. The clonotype comes from a man aged 50 to 59 with active COVID-19. Input material: peripheral blood. CDR3 sequence (DNA): TGCGCCAGCAGCCAACCCGGTAATAATTCACCCCTCCACTTT. Translation gives CASSQPGNNSPLHF.